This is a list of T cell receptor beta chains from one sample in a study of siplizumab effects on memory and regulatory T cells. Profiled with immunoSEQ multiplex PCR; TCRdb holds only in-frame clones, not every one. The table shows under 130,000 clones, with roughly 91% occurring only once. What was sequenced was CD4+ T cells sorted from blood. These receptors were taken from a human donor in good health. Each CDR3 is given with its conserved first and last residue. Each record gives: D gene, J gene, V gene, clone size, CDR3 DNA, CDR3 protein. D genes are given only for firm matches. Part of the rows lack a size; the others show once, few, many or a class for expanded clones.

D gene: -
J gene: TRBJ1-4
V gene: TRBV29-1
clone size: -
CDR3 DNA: TGCAGCGTTGAAGAAGGGACACTAGAAGGAGAAAAACTGTTTTTT
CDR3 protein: CSVEEGTLEGEKLFF

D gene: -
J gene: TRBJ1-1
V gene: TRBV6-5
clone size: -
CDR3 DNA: TGTGCCAGCACGGGCCCGACGACTTTCTTT
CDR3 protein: CASTGPTTFF

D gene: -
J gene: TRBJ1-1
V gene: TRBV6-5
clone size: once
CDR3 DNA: TGTGCCAGCAGTCACAGAGACAGACCGAACACTGAAGCTTTCTTT
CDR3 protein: CASSHRDRPNTEAFF

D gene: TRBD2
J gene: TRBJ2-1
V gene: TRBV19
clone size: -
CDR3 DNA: TGTGCCACCGGACCCCCAGCGGGAGGGCCCGTGGAGCAGTTCTTC
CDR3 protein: CATGPPAGGPVEQFF

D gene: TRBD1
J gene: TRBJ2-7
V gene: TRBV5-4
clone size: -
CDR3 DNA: TGTGCCAGCAGCCGACCGGGACAGGGGTTTCGAGAGCAGTACTTC
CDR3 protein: CASSRPGQGFREQYF

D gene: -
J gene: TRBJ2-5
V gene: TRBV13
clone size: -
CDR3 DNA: TGTGCCAGCAGCTCGGATGGGGGGGGCCCAGAGACCCAGTACTTC
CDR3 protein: CASSSDGGGPETQYF

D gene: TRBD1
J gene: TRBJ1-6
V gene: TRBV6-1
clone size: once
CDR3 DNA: TGTGCCAGCAGGATTAACAGGGGAGATTCACCCCTCCACTTT
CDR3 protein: CASRINRGDSPLHF

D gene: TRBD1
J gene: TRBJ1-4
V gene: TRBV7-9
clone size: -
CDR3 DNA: TGTGCCAGCAGCATCCCATTGCAGGGGGCCGAAAAACTGTTTTTT
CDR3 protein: CASSIPLQGAEKLFF

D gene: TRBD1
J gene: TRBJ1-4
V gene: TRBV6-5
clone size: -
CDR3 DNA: TGTGCCAGCAGCAAGGGACAGTCTCCTAATGAAAAACTGTTTTTT
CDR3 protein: CASSKGQSPNEKLFF

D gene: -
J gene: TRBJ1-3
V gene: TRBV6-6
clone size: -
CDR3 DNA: TGTGCCAGCACCATGGTGGGGTCCGGAAACACCATATATTTT
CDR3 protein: CASTMVGSGNTIYF

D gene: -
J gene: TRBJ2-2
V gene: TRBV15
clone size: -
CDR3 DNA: TGTGCCACCAGCAGAGAAAGGGGCGGTGCCGGGGAGCTGTTTTTT
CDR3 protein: CATSRERGGAGELFF

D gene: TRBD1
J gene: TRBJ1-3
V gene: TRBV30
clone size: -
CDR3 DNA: TGTGCCTGGAGTACATGGGGACAGTCTCTCTCTGGAAACACCATATATTTT
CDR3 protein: CAWSTWGQSLSGNTIYF

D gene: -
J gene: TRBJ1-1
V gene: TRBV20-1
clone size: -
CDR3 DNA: TGCAGTGCTAGAGTGGGGACTGAAGCTTTCTTT
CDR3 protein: CSARVGTEAFF

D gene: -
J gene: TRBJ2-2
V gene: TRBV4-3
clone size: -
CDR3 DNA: TGCGCCAGCAGCCAAGATAGGGCCACCGGGGAGCTGTTTTTT
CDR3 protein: CASSQDRATGELFF

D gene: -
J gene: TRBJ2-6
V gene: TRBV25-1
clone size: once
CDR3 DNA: TGTGCCAGCAGTGAATCTGTCAGTTCAGACTCTGGGGCCAACGTCCTGACTTTC
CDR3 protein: CASSESVSSDSGANVLTF

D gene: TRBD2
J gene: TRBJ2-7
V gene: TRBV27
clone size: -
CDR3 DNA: TGTGCCAGCAGTTTTAGCGGGAGGGCCGACGAGCAGTACTTC
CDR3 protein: CASSFSGRADEQYF

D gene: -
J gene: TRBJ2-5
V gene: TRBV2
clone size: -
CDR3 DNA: TGTGCCAGCAGTGACATCGGCCCAGTGGTGGAGACCCAGTACTTC
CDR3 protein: CASSDIGPVVETQYF

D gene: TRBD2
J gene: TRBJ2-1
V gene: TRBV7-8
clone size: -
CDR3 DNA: TGTGCCAGCCAGCTTAGCGGGGGTCTCGTGGAGCAGTTCTTC
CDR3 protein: CASQLSGGLVEQFF

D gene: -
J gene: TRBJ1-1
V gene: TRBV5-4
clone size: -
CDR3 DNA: TGTGCCAGCAGCTTTGTGAACACTGAAGCTTTCTTT
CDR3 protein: CASSFVNTEAFF

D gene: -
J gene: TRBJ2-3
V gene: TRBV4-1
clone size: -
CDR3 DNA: TGCGCCAGCAGCCAAGATCGTGTGCAGTATTTT
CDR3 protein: CASSQDRVQYF

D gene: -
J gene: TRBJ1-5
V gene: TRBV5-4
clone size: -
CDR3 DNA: TGTGCCAGCAGCCAAGATCTCGGCGCCGGGGACAATCAGCCCCAGCATTTT
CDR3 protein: CASSQDLGAGDNQPQHF

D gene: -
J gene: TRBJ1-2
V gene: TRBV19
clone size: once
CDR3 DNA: TGTGCCAGCACCGGAGGGCGCACTAACTATGGCTACACCTTC
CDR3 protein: CASTGGRTNYGYTF

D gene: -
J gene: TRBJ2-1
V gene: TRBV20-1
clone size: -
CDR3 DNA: TGCAGTGCGGAGGACAATGAGCAGTTCTTC
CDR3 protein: CSAEDNEQFF

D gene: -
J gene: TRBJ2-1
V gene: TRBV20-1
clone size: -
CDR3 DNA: TGCAGTGCTAGAGACAATGAGCAGTTCTTC
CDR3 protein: CSARDNEQFF

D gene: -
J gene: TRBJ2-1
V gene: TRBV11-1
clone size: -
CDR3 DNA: TGTGCCAGCAGCCTAGGGCCCGGGGGCAATGAGCAGTTCTTC
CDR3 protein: CASSLGPGGNEQFF

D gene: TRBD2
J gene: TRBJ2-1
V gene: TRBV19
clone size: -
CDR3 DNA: TGTGCCAGTAGTCAAACTAGCGGGAGCTACAATGAGCAGTTCTTC
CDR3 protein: CASSQTSGSYNEQFF

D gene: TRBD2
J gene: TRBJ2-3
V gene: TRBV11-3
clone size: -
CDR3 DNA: TGTGCCAGCAGCTTTGGACTAGCGGGGAAAACAGATACGCAGTATTTT
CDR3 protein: CASSFGLAGKTDTQYF

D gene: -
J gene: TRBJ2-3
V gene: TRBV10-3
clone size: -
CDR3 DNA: TGTGCCATATCTTCGACAGATACGCAGTATTTT
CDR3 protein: CAISSTDTQYF

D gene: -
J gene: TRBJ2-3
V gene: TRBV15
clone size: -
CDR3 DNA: TGTGCCACCAGCAGGCCCGGGGGTGGGGGCACAGATACGCAGTATTTT
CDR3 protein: CATSRPGGGGTDTQYF

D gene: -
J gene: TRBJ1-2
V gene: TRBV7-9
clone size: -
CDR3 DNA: TGTGCCAGCAGCTTGGGGGTGGGGAAATACTATGGCTACACCTTC
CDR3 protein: CASSLGVGKYYGYTF

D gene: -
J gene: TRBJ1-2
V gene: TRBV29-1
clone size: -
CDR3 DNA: TGCAGCGTTGACTTGCAGGGTGGTGGCTACACCTTC
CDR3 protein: CSVDLQGGGYTF

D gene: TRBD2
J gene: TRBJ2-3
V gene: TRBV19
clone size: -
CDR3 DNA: TGTGCCAGTACCATCGGGCTAGCGGGAGGGTTGGATACGCAGTATTTT
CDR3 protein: CASTIGLAGGLDTQYF

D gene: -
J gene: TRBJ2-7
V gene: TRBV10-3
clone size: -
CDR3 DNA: TGTGCCATCAGTGAGTCCGACCGATTCAGCTCCTACGAGCAGTACTTC
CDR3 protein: CAISESDRFSSYEQYF

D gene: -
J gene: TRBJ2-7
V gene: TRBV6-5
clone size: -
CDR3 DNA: TGTGCCAGCCAGGCTTCGACCTACGAGCAGTACTTC
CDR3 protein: CASQASTYEQYF

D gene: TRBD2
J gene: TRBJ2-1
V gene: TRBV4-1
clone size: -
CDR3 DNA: TGCGCCAGCAGCCTGTCGGGGCGGGGGTCGAATGAGCAGTTCTTC
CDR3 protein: CASSLSGRGSNEQFF

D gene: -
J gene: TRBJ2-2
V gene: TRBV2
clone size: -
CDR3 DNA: TGTGCCAGCAGTGAGACCTCGGGAGCAGTAGCCGGGGAGCTGTTTTTT
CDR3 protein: CASSETSGAVAGELFF

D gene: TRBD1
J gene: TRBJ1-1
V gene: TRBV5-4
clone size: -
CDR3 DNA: TGTGCCAGCAGCCCTCCATTCCGAGGACAGGGCATAGGGGCTGAAGCTTTCTTT
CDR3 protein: CASSPPFRGQGIGAEAFF

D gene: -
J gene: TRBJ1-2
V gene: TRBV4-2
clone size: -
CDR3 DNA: TGTGCCAGCAGCCAAGAGAATGCGGGGGTCTATGGCTACACCTTC
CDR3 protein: CASSQENAGVYGYTF

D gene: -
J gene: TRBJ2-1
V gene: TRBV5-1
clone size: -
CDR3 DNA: TGCGCCAGCAGCTTGGTAGGCCGGAACAATGAGCAGTTCTTC
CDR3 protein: CASSLVGRNNEQFF

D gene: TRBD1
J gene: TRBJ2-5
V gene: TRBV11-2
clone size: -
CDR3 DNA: TGTGCCAGCAGACGGACAGGGGAACAAGAGACCCAGTACTTC
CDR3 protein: CASRRTGEQETQYF

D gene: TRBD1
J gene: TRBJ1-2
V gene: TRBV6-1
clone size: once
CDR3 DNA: TGTGCCAGCAGTGAAGGGACAGGGCGTAGTGGCTACACCTTC
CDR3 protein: CASSEGTGRSGYTF

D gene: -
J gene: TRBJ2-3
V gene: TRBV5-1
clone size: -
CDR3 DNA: TGCGCCAGCAGCTTGGAGAGACAGGGCACAGATACGCAGTATTTT
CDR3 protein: CASSLERQGTDTQYF

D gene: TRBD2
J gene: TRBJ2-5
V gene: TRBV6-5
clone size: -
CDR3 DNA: TGTGCCAGCAGTTACCGCGGGGGGGCTTCAGGGGAGACCCAGTACTTC
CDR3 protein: CASSYRGGASGETQYF